The entry below gives a single T cell receptor beta chain sequence along with its context. Antigen unknown. These data are taken from a study of blood T cells in healthy people across ages. General study points: Greater diversity and more naive CD4+ cells were seen in long-lived donors than in aged donors. A roughly linear age-dependent decrease characterized TCR beta diversity per million T cells.

Per the germline V gene, CDR1 is SGDLS and CDR2 is YYNGEE. V was cut by 4 bases and J by 3 bases, with 20 bases left in between. The CDR3 sequence is 16 residues long. Donation came from healthy Caucasian individuals in Russia who were aged 6 to 90. Together with a sample-barcoded 5' primer, a J-beta primer mix was included in a second PCR lasting about 7 to 11 cycles. Paired-end reads containing CDR3 totaled no fewer than 2.5 million for each sample. TCRdb re-called the 5' RACE reads through MiXCR, storing one row per CDR3 protein. The data hold 1.5 million to 1.8 million distinct CDR3 sequences, with less than 45% observed a single time.

This TCR was sampled from a young woman in good health. The sample taken for sequencing was blood. This chain links TRBV9 with TRBJ2-7; D is tentatively TRBD1 or TRBD2 (6 bases each). The CDR3 loop is CASSTLTGGGIYEQYF. CDR3 bases: TGTGCCAGCAGCACTCTGACAGGTGGGGGGATCTACGAGCAGTACTTC.